The T cell receptor (beta chain) described here comes from a study of cytomegalovirus exposure and HLA in healthy donors. Study results and limitations: Follow-up analysis later connected one missense variant in DCLRE1C with trimming of TCR beta V- and J-genes. Cytomegalovirus association was assigned to over 150 TCR beta chains.

Points on this clone: The antigen remains unidentified.

The CDR3 loop spans 15 amino acids. Germline values: CDR1 SGHTA, CDR2 FQGNSA. V trimming: 3 bases; J trimming: 5 bases; junction bases outside the gene matches: 7. Vbeta (60) and Jbeta (13) primers were used in the PCR. Here immunoSEQ multiplex PCR was the method, and the copy in TCRdb shows in-frame clones only, minus some. This sample carries under 200,000 clones, more than 70% of them seen once, and the ten largest clones take 4.9%. The chain joins TRBV7-2 to TRBJ2-5, with TRBD1 matching over 9 bases. The sequence derives from a male donor in good health and CMV-seronegative. Sequenced material: PBMCs. The CDR3 sequence is CASSFNTGGGETQYF. DNA for the CDR3: TGTGCCAGCAGCTTCAACACAGGGGGCGGGGAGACCCAGTACTTC.